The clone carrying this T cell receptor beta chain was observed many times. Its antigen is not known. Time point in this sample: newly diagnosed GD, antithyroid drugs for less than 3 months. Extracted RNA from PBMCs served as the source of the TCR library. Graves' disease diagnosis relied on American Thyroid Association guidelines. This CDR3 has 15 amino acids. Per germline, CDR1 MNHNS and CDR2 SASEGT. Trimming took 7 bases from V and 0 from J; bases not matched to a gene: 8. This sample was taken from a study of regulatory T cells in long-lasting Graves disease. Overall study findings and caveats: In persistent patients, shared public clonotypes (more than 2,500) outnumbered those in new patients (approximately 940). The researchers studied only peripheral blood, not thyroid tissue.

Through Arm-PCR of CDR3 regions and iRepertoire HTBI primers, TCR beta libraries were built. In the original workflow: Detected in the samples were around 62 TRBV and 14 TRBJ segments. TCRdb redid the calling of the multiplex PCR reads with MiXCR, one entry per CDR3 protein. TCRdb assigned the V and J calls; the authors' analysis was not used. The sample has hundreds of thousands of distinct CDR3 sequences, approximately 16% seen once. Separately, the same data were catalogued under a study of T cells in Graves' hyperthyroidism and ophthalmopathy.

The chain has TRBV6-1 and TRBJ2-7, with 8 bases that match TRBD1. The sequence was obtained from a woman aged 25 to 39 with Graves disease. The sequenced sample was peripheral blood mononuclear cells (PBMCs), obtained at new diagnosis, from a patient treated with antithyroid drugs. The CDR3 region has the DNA TGTGCCAGCACCCTAGGACAGGGCGTCTCCTACGAGCAGTACTTC. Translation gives CASTLGQGVSYEQYF.